A single sample is the source of the 15 T cell receptor beta chains below, sequenced in a study of post-analysis software for immune sequencing data. Overall study results and limits: Patients carried four or five TRBV segments more frequently than controls did, and TRBV5-6, TRBV5-1 and TRBV20-1 were among them.

The antigens these receptors bind are not known. Unique molecular identifiers were carried by the TCR beta cDNA libraries. TCRdb ran MiXCR on the PCR reads and lists one entry per CDR3 protein. The sample shows around 400,000 distinct CDR3 sequences, approximately 42% of them seen only once. The specimen sequenced was blood. The receptors derive from a girl aged 2 to 10 with multiple sclerosis.

The genes are TRBV7-8 and TRBJ1-2; the match to TRBD1 covers 10 bases. V shed 1 base, J shed 2 bases, and the junction held 4 bases outside the gene matches. The length of the CDR3 is 16 residues. Germline V gene data show CDR1 as SGHVS and CDR2 as FQNEAQ. The CDR3 DNA is TGTGCCAGCAGCTTAGGGGGACAGGGGATGAACTATGGCTACACCTTC. Protein sequence: CASSLGGQGMNYGYTF.

Only a few counts were recorded for this clonotype. The V gene is TRBV7-3, the J gene TRBJ2-3; 8 nucleotides align to TRBD2. There are 15 residues in the CDR3. J gave up 6 bases and V 5 bases, and 10 bases lay outside the gene matches. Per the germline V gene, CDR1 is SGHTA and CDR2 is FQGTGA. This CDR3 is CASSAQTGGQDTQYF. The CDR3 nucleotides read TGTGCCAGCAGCGCTCAAACGGGGGGGCAGGATACGCAGTATTTT.

The V gene is TRBV3-1, the J gene TRBJ2-3, with TRBD1 as a possible D gene (6 bases). CDR3 size: 17 residues. CDR1 LGHDT and CDR2 YNNKEL come from the germline V gene (reference sequence). Trimming shortened V by 5 bases and J by 1 base, and 19 bases separated the two germline ends. For the CDR3, the DNA is TGTGCCAGCAGCTCAAAACTAGACAGGAGACGCACAGATACGCAGTATTTT. It translates to CASSSKLDRRRTDTQYF.

The gene calls are TRBV9 and TRBJ2-1; TRBD2 matches 10 bases. The last part of the DNA fits TRBJ2-7 better; the J call may be wrong. Germline CDR1 and CDR2: SGDLS and YYNGEE. This CDR3 spans 15 amino acids. In DNA form, the CDR3 reads TGTGCCAGCAGCGTAGGACTAGCGGGTTACAATGAGCAGTACTTC. Protein: CASSVGLAGYNEQYF.

This clonotype has a handful of counts. CDR3 protein: CASSGTGKDTQYF. The CDR3 region has the DNA TGTGCCAGCAGTGGTACAGGGAAAGATACGCAGTATTTT. This chain uses TRBV12-3 or TRBV12-4 with TRBJ2-3; D is possibly TRBD1 (6 bases). The CDR3 is made up of 13 amino acids. Trimming left V 5 bases short and J 5 bases short, with 11 bases between.

The gene calls are TRBV29-1 and TRBJ2-1; D remains unclear. Germline V CDR1 and CDR2: SQVTM, ANQGSEA. The CDR3 is 16 residues long. V lost 6 bases and J 0 bases, leaving 18 bases between the germline ends. This chain's CDR3 is CSVPMAAVSSYNEQFF. In nucleotides, the CDR3 is TGCAGCGTGCCCATGGCGGCGGTAAGCTCCTACAATGAGCAGTTCTTC.

The sample holds a few counts of this clonotype. V is TRBV24-1 and J is TRBJ2-7; the D gene is possibly TRBD1 (6 bases). The J call may be faulty, since TRBJ2-5 better matches the DNA end. The length of the CDR3 is 14 residues. In germline, CDR1 is KGHDR, CDR2 SFDVKD. CDR3 residues: CATSGRTEMETQYF. The DNA of the CDR3 is TGTGCCACCAGTGGAAGGACAGAGATGGAGACCCAGTACTTC.

The gene calls are TRBV3-1 and TRBJ2-3; D uncertain. This CDR3 region has 15 residues. Germline V gene sequence: CDR1 LGHDT, CDR2 YNNKEL (reference sequence). Trimming removed 0 bases at V and 4 bases at J, with 11 bases between. The CDR3: CASSQETRAADTQYF. The CDR3 DNA follows: TGTGCCAGCAGCCAAGAGACAAGGGCTGCAGATACGCAGTATTTT.

In this sample, this clonotype turned up a few times. The chain uses TRBV25-1 and TRBJ2-7; D not resolved. With 4 bases removed from V and 0 bases from J, the gap between germline ends came to 10 bases. Per germline, CDR1 MGHDK and CDR2 SYGVNS. This CDR3 has 14 residues. The chain's CDR3 is CASSVQNNSYEQYF. CDR3 sequence (DNA): TGTGCCAGCAGTGTTCAGAACAACTCCTACGAGCAGTACTTC.

J is TRBJ2-1 and V is TRBV29-1, with D perhaps matching TRBD2 (7 bases). The CDR3 sequence is 14 residues long. The germline V and J ends were trimmed by 7 bases and 5 bases, with 18 bases remaining between them. CDR1 is SQVTM, CDR2 ANQGSEA, per germline. CDR3 region: CSAGGGRGHNEQFF. Here the CDR3 DNA reads TGCAGCGCCGGAGGGGGGAGGGGACACAATGAGCAGTTCTTC.

About this clonotype: One end of the junction fails to match germline, which may point to a read error. The chain uses TRBV7-9 and TRBJ1-6; tentative D call: TRBD1 (5 bases). Per germline, CDR1 SEHNR and CDR2 FQNEAQ (reference sequence). The CDR3 is 15 residues long. The CDR3 coding sequence is TGTACCAGCAGCGTCACAGGCTCCTATAATTCACCCCTCCACTTT. Protein: CTSSVTGSYNSPLHF. Combining the CDR3 with reference TRBV7-9 and TRBJ1-6 gives the whole variable domain DTGVSQNPRHKITKRGQNVTFRCDPISEHNRLYWYRQTLGQGPEFLTYFQNEAQLEKSRLLSDRFSAERPKGSFSTLEIQRTEQGDSAMYLCTSSVTGSYNSPLHFGNGTRLTVT.

This rearrangement joins TRBV20-1 to TRBJ1-2; D is possibly TRBD1 (5 bases). In germline, CDR1 is DFQATT, CDR2 SNEGSKA (reference sequence). The CDR3 runs to 12 residues. V lost 2 bases, J lost 7 bases, and 11 bases lay in between. The CDR3 here is CSARQGRGGYTF. The DNA of the CDR3 is TGCAGTGCTAGACAGGGAAGGGGTGGCTACACCTTC.

The rearrangement joins TRBV29-1 to TRBJ1-1, with D unclear. V was cut by 3 bases and J by 0 bases, with 5 bases left in between. CDR1 is SQVTM, CDR2 ANQGSEA, per germline. The CDR3 is 12 residues long. CDR3: CSVDALNTEAFF. Written as DNA, the CDR3 is TGCAGCGTTGACGCGCTGAACACTGAAGCTTTCTTT.

The CDR3 DNA is TGTGCCAGCTCACCACCTGGACAGAAGACTGACTATGGCTACACCTTC. This gives the protein CASSPPGQKTDYGYTF. This rearrangement joins TRBV18 to TRBJ1-2; D possibly corresponds to TRBD1 (6 bases). The germline V gene has CDR1 KGHSH and CDR2 LQKENI. V lost 0 bases and J lost 3, with 14 bases in between. The CDR3 is 16 residues long.

This clonotype was picked up a small number of times. The chain uses TRBV6-5 and TRBJ2-5; possible D gene TRBD2, 5 bases. The CDR3 loop spans 16 amino acids. The germline gives CDR1 MNHEY, CDR2 SVGAGI. V lost 2 bases and J 5 bases, leaving 18 bases between the germline ends. CDR3 DNA: TGTGCCAGCAGTTACACGAATGGAGAGACGGGGGAGACCCAGTACTTC. This gives the protein CASSYTNGETGETQYF.